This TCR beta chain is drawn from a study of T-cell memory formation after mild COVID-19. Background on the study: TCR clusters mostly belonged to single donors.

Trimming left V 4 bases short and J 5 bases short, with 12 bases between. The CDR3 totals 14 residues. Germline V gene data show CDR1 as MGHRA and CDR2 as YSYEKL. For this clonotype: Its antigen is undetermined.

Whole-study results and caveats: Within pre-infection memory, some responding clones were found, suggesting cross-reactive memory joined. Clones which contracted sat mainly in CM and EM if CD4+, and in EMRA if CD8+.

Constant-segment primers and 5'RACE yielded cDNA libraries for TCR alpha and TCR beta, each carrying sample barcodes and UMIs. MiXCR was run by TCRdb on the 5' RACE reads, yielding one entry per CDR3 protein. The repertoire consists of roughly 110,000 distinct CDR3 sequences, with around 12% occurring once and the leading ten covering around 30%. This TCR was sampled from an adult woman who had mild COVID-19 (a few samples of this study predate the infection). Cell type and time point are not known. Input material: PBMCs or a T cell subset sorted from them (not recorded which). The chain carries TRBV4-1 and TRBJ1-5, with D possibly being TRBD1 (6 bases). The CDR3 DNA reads TGCGCCAGCAGCCCCCGGGGGGGCTATCAGCCCCAGCATTTT. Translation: CASSPRGGYQPQHF.